What follows describes a single T cell receptor beta chain. Its antigen is undetermined. TCRdb's table, derived via immunoSEQ multiplex PCR, lists solely in-frame clones and lacks some. The repertoire holds around 610,000 clones, with around 96% as singletons. These data come from a study of shared clonotypes between healthy human individuals. The study's findings and limits: Blood was the only sampled material, and tissue repertoires likely differ.

The CDR3 has 17 amino acids. V lost 0 bases and J lost 2; bases outside the gene matches: 7. Germline V gene sequence: CDR1 SGHRS, CDR2 YFSETQ. Naive CD8 cells lacked CD45RO, underwent positive selection for CCR7 and left out terminally differentiated effector memory CD45RA+ cells. The receptor's source is a woman aged 30 to 39 in good health. Material for sequencing was naive CD8+ T cells sorted from blood. The chain links TRBV5-1 to TRBJ2-1; TRBD1 agrees at 8 bases. Written as DNA, the CDR3 is TGCGCCAGCAGCTTGGGAAACAGGGGGTGGCCCTACAATGAGCAGTTCTTC. Translation gives CASSLGNRGWPYNEQFF.